Relative to its sample, the clone carrying this TCR beta chain is large (0.1 to 1%). The junction differs from germline at one of its ends, possibly a read error. TRB rearrangements spanning V, D and J were amplified using mixed TRB-A/B primers. TCRdb reprocessed the multiplex PCR reads with MiXCR, giving one entry per CDR3 protein. The sample yields around 10,000 distinct CDR3 sequences, more than 30% seen once. Peripheral blood genomic DNA, not sorted cells or RNA, was the template. The V gene's germline CDR1 is SQVTM and CDR2 ANQGSEA. The CDR3 is made up of 10 amino acids. This entry is derived from a study of T cell repertoires in aging, cancer and after chemotherapy.

This TCR came from a human donor in good health. The J gene is TRBJ1-2, the V gene TRBV29-1; D is unclear. What was sequenced was blood. DNA for the CDR3: TGCAGCGTGGAAGGATATGGCTACACCTTC. Translating it yields CSVEGYGYTF.